A selection of T cell receptor beta chains follows, all from one sample in a study of spatial heterogeneity in lung cancer. TCRdb re-analysed the 5' RACE reads in MiXCR, keeping a single row per CDR3 protein. The repertoire holds about 10,000 distinct CDR3 sequences, with roughly a tenth as singletons. The input for sequencing was PBMCs, taken at follow-up. Receptors were obtained from a female donor with early-stage non-small cell lung cancer. Each CDR3 is given with its conserved first and last residue. Fields, in order: D gene, J gene, V gene, CDR3 length, clone size, CDR3 protein, CDR3 DNA. A D gene is named only where the DNA matches it firmly. Clone size is stated in some rows and not others, as once, few, many or a class when expanded.

NA | TRBJ2-7 | TRBV7-2 | 16 | few | CASSLAQSGASYEQYF | TGTGCCAGCAGCTTAGCGCAAAGCGGCGCCTCCTACGAGCAGTACTTC
NA | TRBJ2-5 | TRBV30 | 12 | many | CAWSVVGETQYF | TGTGCCTGGAGTGTTGTGGGAGAGACCCAGTACTTC
TRBD1 | TRBJ2-1 | TRBV29-1 | 14 | many | CSVDGQGAGNEQFF | TGCAGCGTTGATGGGCAGGGGGCGGGCAATGAGCAGTTCTTC
TRBD2 | TRBJ2-7 | TRBV5-4 | 13 | many | CASSLAATNEQYF | TGTGCCAGCAGCCTAGCGGCTACGAACGAGCAGTACTTC
NA | TRBJ2-1 | TRBV5-4 | 16 | many | CASSSSSTSSYNEQFF | TGTGCCAGCAGCTCTTCGTCTACGAGCTCCTACAATGAGCAGTTCTTC
NA | TRBJ2-1 | TRBV6-5 | 12 | many | CASGRGSNEQFF | TGTGCCAGCGGGCGGGGAAGCAATGAGCAGTTCTTC
NA | TRBJ1-5 | TRBV6-6 | 13 | many | CASMVGGRQPQHF | TGTGCCAGCATGGTAGGGGGACGGCAGCCCCAGCATTTT
NA | TRBJ1-5 | TRBV18 | 16 | many | CASSPYPDSSNQPQHF | TGTGCCAGCTCACCATATCCGGATAGTAGCAATCAGCCCCAGCATTTT
TRBD1 | TRBJ2-6 | TRBV12-3/TRBV12-4 | 18 | many | CASSSAGTGKAGANVLTF | TGTGCCAGCAGTTCGGCCGGGACAGGGAAGGCTGGGGCCAACGTCCTGACTTTC
NA | TRBJ2-5 | TRBV19 | 15 | many | CASSIAGRGTLAQYF | TGTGCCAGTAGTATAGCGGGACGGGGGACACTGGCCCAGTACTTC
NA | TRBJ2-7 | TRBV10-3 | 12 | many | CAISERGLEQYF | TGTGCCATCAGTGAGCGGGGACTCGAGCAGTACTTC
NA | TRBJ2-3 | TRBV6-6 | 12 | NA | CASHRMRGTQYF | TGTGCCAGCCACCGAATGCGAGGAACGCAGTATTTT
TRBD1 | TRBJ1-4 | TRBV7-2 | 15 | many | CASSQRTGGNEKLFF | TGTGCCAGCAGCCAGCGGACAGGGGGGAATGAAAAACTGTTTTTT
TRBD2 | TRBJ2-3 | TRBV13 | 17 | many | CASSLAASGEGTDTQYF | TGTGCCAGCAGCTTAGCGGCTAGCGGGGAAGGAACAGATACGCAGTATTTT
NA | TRBJ2-1 | TRBV7-3 | 13 | many | CASSLFLGGEQFF | TGTGCCAGCAGCTTATTTTTGGGGGGTGAGCAGTTCTTC
NA | TRBJ2-3 | TRBV27 | 14 | medium-sized | CASSFLAGTDTQYF | TGTGCCAGCAGTTTTTTGGCGGGCACAGATACGCAGTATTTT
NA | TRBJ2-1 | TRBV4-2 | 16 | medium-sized | CASSLLPAGTPNEQFF | TGTGCCAGCAGCCTTTTACCCGCCGGGACACCGAATGAGCAGTTCTTC
TRBD1 | TRBJ2-1 | TRBV7-8 | 15 | many | CASSSGDRGSNEQFF | TGTGCCAGCAGCTCAGGGGACAGGGGAAGTAATGAGCAGTTCTTC
NA | TRBJ1-6 | TRBV4-3 | 16 | many | CASSQGPGRVDSPLHF | TGCGCCAGCAGCCAAGGTCCGGGCAGGGTTGACTCACCCCTCCACTTT
NA | TRBJ2-7 | TRBV3-1 | 15 | medium-sized | CASSQVWDFSYEQYF | TGTGCCAGCAGCCAAGTGTGGGACTTCAGCTACGAGCAGTACTTC
TRBD2 | TRBJ2-1 | TRBV6-2/TRBV6-3 | 14 | many | CASSSLGGGNEQFF | TGTGCCAGCAGTTCCCTGGGGGGGGGCAATGAGCAGTTCTTC
NA | TRBJ1-4 | TRBV7-9 | 12 | many | CASSLGPEKLFF | TGTGCCAGCAGCTTGGGCCCTGAAAAACTGTTTTTT
NA | TRBJ2-7 | TRBV6-1 | 13 | many | CASSTRETYEQYF | TGTGCCAGCAGCACCAGGGAAACCTACGAGCAGTACTTC
TRBD1 | TRBJ1-3 | TRBV30 | 13 | many | CAWSVWTGETIYF | TGTGCCTGGAGTGTATGGACAGGGGAGACCATATATTTT
TRBD1 | TRBJ2-3 | TRBV6-5 | 15 | few | CASRSPGQGTDTQYF | TGTGCCAGCAGAAGCCCGGGACAGGGCACAGATACGCAGTATTTT
TRBD1 | TRBJ2-5 | TRBV5-4 | 14 | many | CASSKDRGHETQYF | TGTGCCAGCAGCAAGGACAGGGGGCATGAGACCCAGTACTTC
NA | TRBJ2-1 | TRBV19 | 15 | many | CAVRADKGSYNEQFF | TGTGCCGTCAGAGCGGATAAGGGCTCCTACAATGAGCAGTTCTTC
NA | TRBJ1-5 | TRBV28 | 16 | many | CASSPGGRDSNQPQHF | TGTGCCAGCAGTCCGGGGGGCAGGGATAGCAATCAGCCCCAGCATTTT
TRBD2 | TRBJ2-2 | TRBV20-1 | 16 | many | CSALQMGGSNTGELFF | TGCAGTGCTCTCCAAATGGGCGGGAGTAACACCGGGGAGCTGTTTTTT
NA | TRBJ2-7 | TRBV28 | 13 | few | CASSLFDGTSQYF | TGTGCCAGCAGCCTATTTGATGGGACCTCGCAGTACTTC
NA | TRBJ2-3 | TRBV2 | 15 | NA | CASSYSSRGRDTQYF | TGTGCCAGCAGTTACTCGTCCCGGGGTAGAGATACGCAGTATTTT
NA | TRBJ2-2 | TRBV28 | 13 | many | CASSWALTGELFF | TGTGCCAGCAGTTGGGCTCTCACCGGGGAGCTGTTTTTT
NA | TRBJ2-7 | TRBV11-2 | 15 | many | CASSSGPRLAYEQYF | TGTGCCAGCAGCTCAGGACCTCGTCTGGCCTACGAGCAGTACTTC
NA | TRBJ1-5 | TRBV19 | 16 | many | CASSIGGQGGNQPQHF | TGTGCCAGTAGTATCGGTGGGCAGGGCGGTAATCAGCCCCAGCATTTT
NA | TRBJ2-7 | TRBV28 | 12 | large | CASSSMWYEQYF | TGTGCCAGCAGTTCAATGTGGTACGAGCAGTACTTC
TRBD2 | TRBJ2-3 | TRBV5-5 | 17 | NA | CASSPPGLAGGADTQYF | TGTGCCAGCAGCCCCCCCGGACTAGCGGGAGGGGCAGATACGCAGTATTTT
TRBD1 | TRBJ2-7 | TRBV20-1 | 13 | many | CSARSGQGYEQYF | TGCAGTGCTAGATCGGGACAGGGTTACGAGCAGTACTTC
NA | TRBJ2-1 | TRBV28 | 14 | many | CASSPGQLWIRQFF | TGTGCCAGCAGTCCAGGACAGCTATGGATACGGCAGTTCTTC
TRBD2 | TRBJ2-7 | TRBV5-4 | 15 | many | CASSLKREKSYEQYF | TGTGCCAGCAGCTTGAAGCGGGAGAAGTCCTACGAGCAGTACTTC
TRBD1 | TRBJ1-6 | TRBV7-2 | 15 | NA | CASSFRGQGTSPLHF | TGTGCCAGCAGCTTCCGAGGACAGGGGACTTCACCCCTCCACTTT
TRBD2 | TRBJ2-1 | TRBV6-2/TRBV6-3 | 16 | many | CASSMSAGAPYNEQFF | TGTGCCAGCAGCATGTCAGCGGGAGCCCCCTACAATGAGCAGTTCTTC
TRBD2 | TRBJ2-7 | TRBV7-9 | 14 | many | CASGPLAGPEEQYF | TGTGCCAGCGGACCACTAGCGGGACCGGAAGAGCAGTACTTC
TRBD1 | TRBJ2-7 | TRBV20-1 | 16 | many | CSARSRVQGATYEQYF | TGCAGTGCTAGGAGTCGGGTGCAGGGGGCTACCTACGAGCAGTACTTC
NA | TRBJ1-2 | TRBV27 | 17 | many | CASSPSPRGLSFYGYTF | TGTGCCAGCAGTCCGTCCCCCCGGGGGCTCTCCTTTTATGGCTACACCTTC
TRBD1 | TRBJ2-3 | TRBV7-3 | 15 | many | CASSSRGLGTDTQYF | TGTGCCAGCAGCTCCAGGGGGTTAGGCACAGATACGCAGTATTTT
NA | TRBJ2-7 | TRBV5-4 | 12 | many | CASSLDGYEQYF | TGTGCCAGCAGCTTGGATGGTTACGAGCAGTACTTC
NA | TRBJ2-1 | TRBV30 | 13 | many | CAWSGTMGGEQFF | TGTGCCTGGAGTGGGACTATGGGAGGTGAGCAGTTCTTC
NA | TRBJ2-7 | TRBV6-2/TRBV6-3 | 14 | many | CASSYGGFTYEQYF | TGTGCCAGCAGTTACGGCGGTTTTACCTACGAGCAGTACTTC
TRBD2 | TRBJ2-1 | TRBV10-2 | 17 | many | CASSKGVSGGAYNEQFF | TGCGCCAGCAGTAAAGGGGTTAGCGGGGGGGCCTACAATGAGCAGTTCTTC
NA | TRBJ1-4 | TRBV28 | 14 | NA | CASSVGQPNEKLFF | TGTGCCAGCTCGGTGGGGCAACCTAATGAAAAACTGTTTTTT
NA | TRBJ2-5 | TRBV10-1 | 14 | few | CASSEGGVLETQYF | TGCGCCAGCAGTGAGGGGGGAGTTTTGGAGACCCAGTACTTC